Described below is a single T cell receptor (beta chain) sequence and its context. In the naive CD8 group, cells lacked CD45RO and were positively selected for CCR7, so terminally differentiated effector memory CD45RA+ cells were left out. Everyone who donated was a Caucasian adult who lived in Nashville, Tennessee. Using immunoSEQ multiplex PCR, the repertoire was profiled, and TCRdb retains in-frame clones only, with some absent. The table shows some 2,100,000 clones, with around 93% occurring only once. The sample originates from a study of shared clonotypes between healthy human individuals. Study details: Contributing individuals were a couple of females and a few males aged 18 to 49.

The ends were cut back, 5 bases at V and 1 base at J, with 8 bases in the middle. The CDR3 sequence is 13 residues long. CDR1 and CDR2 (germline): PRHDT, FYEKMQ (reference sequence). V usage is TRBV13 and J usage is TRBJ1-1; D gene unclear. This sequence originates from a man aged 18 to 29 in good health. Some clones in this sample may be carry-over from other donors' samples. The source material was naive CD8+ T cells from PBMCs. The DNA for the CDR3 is TGTGCCAGCAGCATTTGGAGGAACACTGAAGCTTTCTTT. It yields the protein CASSIWRNTEAFF.